The present entry profiles one T cell receptor (beta chain) with its context. The antigen remains undetermined. The read ends 3 residues before the CDR3 terminus; that terminus is restored from the germline J gene. CDR3 length: 16 residues. The V and J ends lost 1 base and 4 bases respectively, with 15 bases between them. Germline V lookup: CDR1 SGHRS, CDR2 YFSETQ. The data stem from a study of T cells in women clearing cervical HPV infection. Profiling relied on immunoSEQ multiplex PCR, and the TCRdb table lists in-frame clones only, not all of them. Its listing shows about 16,000 clones. General study results and limits: Cases carried less TRBV6-7 than controls: roughly 0.11% versus 0.16%.

The specimen was blood buffy coat. The chain employs TRBV5-1 and TRBJ1-3, with D tentatively TRBD1 (5 bases). The clonotype was recovered from a woman between 18 and 69 years old with a cervical HPV16 infection that either progressed to CIN3+ or cleared (not recorded which). CDR3 amino acids: CASSLILGGSGNTIYF. CDR3 DNA (partial): TGCGCCAGCAGCTTGATTTTGGGGGGATCGGGAAACACC.